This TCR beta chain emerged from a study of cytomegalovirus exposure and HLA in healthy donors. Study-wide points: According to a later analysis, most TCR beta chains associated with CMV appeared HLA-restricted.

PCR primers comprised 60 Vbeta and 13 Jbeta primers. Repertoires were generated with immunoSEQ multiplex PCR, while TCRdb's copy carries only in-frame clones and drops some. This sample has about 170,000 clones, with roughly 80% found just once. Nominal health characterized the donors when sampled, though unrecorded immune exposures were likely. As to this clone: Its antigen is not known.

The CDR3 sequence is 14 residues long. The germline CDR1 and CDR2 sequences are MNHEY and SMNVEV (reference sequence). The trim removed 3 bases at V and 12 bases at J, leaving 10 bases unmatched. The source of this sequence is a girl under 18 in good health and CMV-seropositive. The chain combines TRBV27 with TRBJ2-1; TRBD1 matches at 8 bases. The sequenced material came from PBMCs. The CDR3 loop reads CASSFLIQGGMQFF. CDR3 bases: TGTGCCAGCAGTTTCCTGATACAGGGGGGAATGCAGTTCTTC.